This TCR beta chain is drawn from a study of blood T cell repertoires in COVID-19. TCRdb's table, derived via immunoSEQ multiplex PCR, lists solely in-frame clones and lacks some. The data contain under 250,000 clones, approximately 84% of them seen just once; the ten biggest clones take up 1.5% to 2%. The sample holds one count of this clone. Germline V gene sequence: CDR1 SGHTA, CDR2 FQGTGA. After removal of 1 base from V and 5 bases from J, the junction contained 4 bases not matched to a gene. CDR3 length: 15 residues. The chain combines TRBV7-3 with TRBJ2-2, with 7 bases aligning to TRBD2. The receptor was isolated from a man aged 40-55 years who had recovered from COVID-19. The material sequenced was PBMCs or T cells enriched from blood (not recorded which). CDR3 sequence (DNA): TGTGCCAGCAGCTTAATGGCTAGCGGAACCGGGGAGCTGTTTTTT. Amino acids: CASSLMASGTGELFF.